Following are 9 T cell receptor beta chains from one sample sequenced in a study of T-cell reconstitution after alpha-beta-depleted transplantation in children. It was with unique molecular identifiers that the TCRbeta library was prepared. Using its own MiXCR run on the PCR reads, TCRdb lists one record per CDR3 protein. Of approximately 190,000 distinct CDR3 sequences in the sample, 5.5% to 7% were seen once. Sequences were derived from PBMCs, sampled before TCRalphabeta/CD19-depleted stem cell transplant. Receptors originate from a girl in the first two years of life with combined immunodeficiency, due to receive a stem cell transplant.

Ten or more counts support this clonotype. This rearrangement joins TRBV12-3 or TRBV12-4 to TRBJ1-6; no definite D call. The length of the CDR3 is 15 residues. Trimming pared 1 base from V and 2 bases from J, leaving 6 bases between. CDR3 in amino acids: CASSLGRTYNSPLHF. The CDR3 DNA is TGTGCCAGCAGTTTAGGGCGCACCTATAATTCACCCCTCCACTTT.

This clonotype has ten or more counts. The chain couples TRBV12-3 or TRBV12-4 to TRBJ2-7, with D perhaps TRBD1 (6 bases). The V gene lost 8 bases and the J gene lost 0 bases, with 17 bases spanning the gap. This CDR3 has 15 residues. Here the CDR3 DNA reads TGTGCCAGCTCAAACCCCCGGGACATCTCCTACGAGCAGTACTTC. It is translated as CASSNPRDISYEQYF.

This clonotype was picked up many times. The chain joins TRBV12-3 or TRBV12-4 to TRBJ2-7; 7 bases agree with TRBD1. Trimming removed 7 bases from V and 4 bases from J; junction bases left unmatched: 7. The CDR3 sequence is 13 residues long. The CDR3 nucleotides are TGTGCCAGCACCCCAACAGGGGTTTACGAGCAGTACTTC. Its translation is CASTPTGVYEQYF.

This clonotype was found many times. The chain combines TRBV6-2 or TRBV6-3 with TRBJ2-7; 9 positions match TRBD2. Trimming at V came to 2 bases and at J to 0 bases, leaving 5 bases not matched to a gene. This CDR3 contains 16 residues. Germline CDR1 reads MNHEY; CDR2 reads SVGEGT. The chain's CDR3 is CASSYGTSLFSYEQYF. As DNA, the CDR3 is TGTGCCAGCAGTTACGGGACTAGCCTATTCTCCTACGAGCAGTACTTC.

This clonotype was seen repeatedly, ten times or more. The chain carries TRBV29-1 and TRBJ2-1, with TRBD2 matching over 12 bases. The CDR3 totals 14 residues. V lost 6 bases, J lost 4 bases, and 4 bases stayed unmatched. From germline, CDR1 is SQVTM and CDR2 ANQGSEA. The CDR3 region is CSVLTSGGYNEQFF. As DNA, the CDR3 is TGCAGCGTCTTGACTAGCGGGGGATACAATGAGCAGTTCTTC.

The CDR3 DNA reads TGCAGCCTCGGGGGGGGGGACCTCCAAGAGACCCAGTACTTC. Protein product: CSLGGGDLQETQYF. This chain uses TRBV29-1 with TRBJ2-5; TRBD2 matches 8 bases. The germline gives CDR1 SQVTM, CDR2 ANQGSEA. The CDR3 consists of 14 residues. The ends lost 8 bases at V and 1 base at J; junction bases unmatched: 9.

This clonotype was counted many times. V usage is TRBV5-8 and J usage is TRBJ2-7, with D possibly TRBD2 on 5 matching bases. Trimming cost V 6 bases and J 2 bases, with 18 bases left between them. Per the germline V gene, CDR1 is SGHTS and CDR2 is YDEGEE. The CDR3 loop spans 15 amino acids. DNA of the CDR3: TGTGCCAGCACCGTCCTGCGAGGGATCACCTACGAGCAGTACTTC. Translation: CASTVLRGITYEQYF.

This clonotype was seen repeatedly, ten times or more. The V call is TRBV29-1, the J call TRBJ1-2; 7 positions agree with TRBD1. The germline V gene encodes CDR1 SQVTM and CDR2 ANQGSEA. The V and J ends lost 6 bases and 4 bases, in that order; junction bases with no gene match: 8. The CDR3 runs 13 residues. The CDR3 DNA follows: TGCAGCGTCGCGGGACAGAGTTCCTATGGCTACACCTTC. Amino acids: CSVAGQSSYGYTF.

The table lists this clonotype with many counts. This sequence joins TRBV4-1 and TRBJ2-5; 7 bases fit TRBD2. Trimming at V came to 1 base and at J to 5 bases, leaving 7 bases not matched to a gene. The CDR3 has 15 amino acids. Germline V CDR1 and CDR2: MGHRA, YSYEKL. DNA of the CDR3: TGCGCCAGCAGCCAAGTGGGTAATAGCGGGGAGACCCAGTACTTC. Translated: CASSQVGNSGETQYF.